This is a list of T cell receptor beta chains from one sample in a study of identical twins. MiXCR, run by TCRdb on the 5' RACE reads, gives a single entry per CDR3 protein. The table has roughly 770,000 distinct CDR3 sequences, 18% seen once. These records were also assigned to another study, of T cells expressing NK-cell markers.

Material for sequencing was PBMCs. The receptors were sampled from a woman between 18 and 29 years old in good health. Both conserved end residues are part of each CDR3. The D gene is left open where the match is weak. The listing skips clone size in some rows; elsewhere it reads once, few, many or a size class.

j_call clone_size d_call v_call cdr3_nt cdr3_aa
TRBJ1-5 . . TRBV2 TGTGCCAGCAAAGGGGAAGGGCAGCCCCAGCATTTT CASKGEGQPQHF
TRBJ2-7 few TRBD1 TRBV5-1 TGCGCCAGCCCCCGAAGACGGGACAGGGTGTACGAGCAGTACTTC CASPRRRDRVYEQYF
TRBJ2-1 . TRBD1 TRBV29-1 TGCAGCATACGAGGGGGCAGAGATGAGCAGTTCTTC CSIRGGRDEQFF
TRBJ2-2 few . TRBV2 TGTGCCAGCAGAACCGTACCGGTGGAGCTGTTTTTT CASRTVPVELFF
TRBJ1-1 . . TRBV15 TGTGCCACCAGCAGTGGGTGGGGGGGCTACGGTGAAGCTTTCTTT CATSSGWGGYGEAFF
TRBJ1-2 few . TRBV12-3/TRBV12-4 TGTGCCAGCACCTATCTTGGGGGTGTGGGGAATGGCTACACCTTC CASTYLGGVGNGYTF
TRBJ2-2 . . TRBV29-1 TGCAGCGCTCGGGGTTGGAGCGGGGAGCTGTTTTTT CSARGWSGELFF
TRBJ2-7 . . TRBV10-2 TGCGCCAGCTCTCCTACTAGCCCGTTCGAGCAGTACTTC CASSPTSPFEQYF
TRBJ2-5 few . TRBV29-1 TGCAGCGTTGGGGCATGGGGGCAAGAGACCCAGTACTTC CSVGAWGQETQYF
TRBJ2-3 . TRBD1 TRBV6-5 TGTGCCAGCAGTCACAGGGGGCAGTTGAGCACAGATACGCAGTATTTT CASSHRGQLSTDTQYF
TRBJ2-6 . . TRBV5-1 TGCGCCAGCAGCTTGGCCACTATTGGCATCTCTGGGGCCAACGTCCTGACTTTC CASSLATIGISGANVLTF
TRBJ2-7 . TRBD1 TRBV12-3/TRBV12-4 TGTGCCACCAACTCCAGGGGACAGGGGTCCGAGCAGTACTTC CATNSRGQGSEQYF
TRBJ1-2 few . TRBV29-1 TGCAGCGCTGGGGAGGGGTATAACTATGGCTACACCTTC CSAGEGYNYGYTF
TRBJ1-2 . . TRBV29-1 TGCAGCGTTGATCTCAGAAACTATGGCTACACCTTC CSVDLRNYGYTF
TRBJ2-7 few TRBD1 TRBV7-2 TGTGCCAGCAGCCCCCGGGACAGGTTCTACGAGCAGTACTTC CASSPRDRFYEQYF
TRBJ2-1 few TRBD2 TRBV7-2 TGTGCCAGCAGCTTGGGCGGGAGGGTTATAGATGAGCAGTTCTTC CASSLGGRVIDEQFF
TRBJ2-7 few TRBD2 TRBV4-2 TGTGCCAGCAGCCATCGGGGGGGCAACTCCTACGAGCAGTACTTC CASSHRGGNSYEQYF
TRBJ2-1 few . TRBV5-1 TGCGCCAGCAGCTTGCAGTCGATTAACAATGAGCAGTTCTTC CASSLQSINNEQFF
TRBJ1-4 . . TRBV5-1 TGCGCCAGCAGCTTTACAGGGAATGAAAAACTGTTTTTT CASSFTGNEKLFF
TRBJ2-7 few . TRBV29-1 TGCAGCGTTGGTGGAGGGCTCTACGAGCAGTACTTC CSVGGGLYEQYF
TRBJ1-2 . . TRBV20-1 TGCAGTGCTCCCGGGGAACACTATGGCTACACCTTC CSAPGEHYGYTF
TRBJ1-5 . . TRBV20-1 TGCAGTGGGGGAAACGGTCAGCCCCAGCATTTT CSGGNGQPQHF
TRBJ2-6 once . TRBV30 TGTGCCTGGAAAGGCTCTGGGGCCAACGTCCTGACTTTC CAWKGSGANVLTF
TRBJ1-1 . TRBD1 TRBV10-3 TGTGCCATCAGGGGCGGACAGGGGGCATGGGCTGAAGCTTTCTTT CAIRGGQGAWAEAFF
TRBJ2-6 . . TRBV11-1 TGTGCCAGCAGCTTCACAGTGACCGGGGCCAACGTCCTGACTTTC CASSFTVTGANVLTF
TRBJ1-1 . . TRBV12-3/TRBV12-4 TGTGCCAGCACTACCTTTCTCGGTAACACTGAAGCTTTCTTT CASTTFLGNTEAFF
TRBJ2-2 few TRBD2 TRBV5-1 TGCGCCAGCAGCTCCCTATGGACTAGCACCGGGGAGCTGTTTTTT CASSSLWTSTGELFF
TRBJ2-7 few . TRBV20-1 TGCAGTGCTTTCCCAGGGGACGAGCAGTACTTC CSAFPGDEQYF
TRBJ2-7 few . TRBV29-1 TGCAGCGTTGAAGTAGCGGAAGCCTCCTACGAGCAGTACTTC CSVEVAEASYEQYF
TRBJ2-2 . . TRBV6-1 TGTGCCAGCAGGGTCCTTGGGAACACCGGGGAGCTGTTTTTT CASRVLGNTGELFF
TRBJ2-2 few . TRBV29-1 TGCAGCGTGCACCGGGCCACCACCGGGGAGCTGTTTTTT CSVHRATTGELFF
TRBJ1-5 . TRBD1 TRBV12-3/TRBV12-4 TGTGCCAGCAGTTTTCTGACAGGGTATCAGCCCCAGCATTTT CASSFLTGYQPQHF
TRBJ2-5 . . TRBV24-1 TGTGCCACCAGTGACCCCGGGGGAGGACGGGAGACCCAGTACTTC CATSDPGGGRETQYF
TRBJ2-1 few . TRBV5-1 TGCGCCAGCAGCTATACTACGGGAGTTCGCTCCTACAATGAGCAGTTCTTC CASSYTTGVRSYNEQFF
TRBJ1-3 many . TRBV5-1 TGCGCCAGCAGCCCGGGGGGGATCCGAAACACCATATATTTT CASSPGGIRNTIYF
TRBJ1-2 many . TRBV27 TGTGCCAGCAGTCCGACAGCCTTTCGGGCTAACTATGGCTACACCTTC CASSPTAFRANYGYTF
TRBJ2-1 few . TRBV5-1 TGCGCCAGCAGCCCAAACACCGGGACCTACAATGAGCAGTTCTTC CASSPNTGTYNEQFF
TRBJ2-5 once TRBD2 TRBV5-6 TGTGCCAGCAGCTTGGGAGCGGGAGAGGCCCCCCAAGAGACCCAGTACTTC CASSLGAGEAPQETQYF
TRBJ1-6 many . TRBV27 TGTGCCAGCAGTTTCAGGAGGTACAATTCACCCCTCCACTTT CASSFRRYNSPLHF
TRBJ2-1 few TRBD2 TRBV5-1 TGCGCCAGCAGCTTGAGAATGGGACTAGTGTCCCATAGACTTTACAATGAGCAGTTCTTC CASSLRMGLVSHRLYNEQFF
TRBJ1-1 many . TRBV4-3 TGCGCCAGCAGCCGCAGGGAGGGCACTGAAGCTTTCTTT CASSRREGTEAFF
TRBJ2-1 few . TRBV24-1 TGTGCCACCCTATTGTGCAGAGCCTACAATGAGCAGTTCTTC CATLLCRAYNEQFF
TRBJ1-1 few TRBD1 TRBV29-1 TGCAGCGCCGGGACAGCCGCAGTTGAAGCTTTCTTT CSAGTAAVEAFF
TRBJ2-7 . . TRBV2 TGTGCCACCATGGGGGAGGGGGCTATGTACGAGCAGTACTTC CATMGEGAMYEQYF